This entry lists 30 T cell receptor beta chains sequenced from one sample in a study of T cell responses to AZD1222 COVID-19 vaccine. Profiled with immunoSEQ multiplex PCR; TCRdb holds only in-frame clones, not every one. The profile covers about 140,000 clones, with approximately 93% appearing a single time and less than 0.95% taken by the ten largest. This specimen consisted of peripheral blood, obtained on day 0 of MenACWY control vaccination. Receptors originate from an adult in good health.

The rearrangement links TRBV27 to TRBJ2-7; no clear D gene. This CDR3 contains 13 residues. Deletions cut 6 bases from V and 4 bases from J, with 13 bases between. The germline gives CDR1 MNHEY, CDR2 SMNVEV (reference sequence). The CDR3 DNA sequence: TGTGCCAGCAGCCCGACGGACGAATACGAGCAGTACTTC. This sequence encodes CASSPTDEYEQYF.

The chain recombines TRBV2 with TRBJ2-5; D is unclear. The CDR3 is made up of 13 amino acids. With 5 bases removed from V and 2 bases from J, the gap between germline ends came to 9 bases. Germline V gene sequence: CDR1 SNHLY, CDR2 FYNNEI. The CDR3 loop reads CASSPDLQETQYF. In nucleotides, the CDR3 is TGTGCCAGCAGTCCCGACTTACAAGAGACCCAGTACTTC.

The J gene is TRBJ2-5, the V gene TRBV4-1; 11 bases line up with TRBD2. Germline assignment: CDR1 MGHRA and CDR2 YSYEKL. V lost 2 bases and J lost 2; bases outside the gene matches: 7. The CDR3 consists of 17 residues. As DNA, the CDR3 is TGCGCCAGCAGCCAAATACTAGCGGGAGTGCAACAAGAGACCCAGTACTTC. The encoded protein is CASSQILAGVQQETQYF.

The chain combines TRBV7-2 with TRBJ1-6; tentatively, D is TRBD1 (6 bases). V lost 2 bases, J lost 9 bases, and 14 bases lay in between. The CDR3 loop spans 15 amino acids. CDR1 and CDR2 (germline): SGHTA, FQGNSA. CDR3 residues: CASSLTQGWGSPLHF. The CDR3 coding sequence is TGTGCCAGCAGCTTAACACAGGGATGGGGTTCACCCCTCCACTTT.

This clone was observed a handful of times. The CDR3 DNA follows: TGTGCCAGTACCGAACGGGGTCAGGGGTCTGATTCTGAAGCTTTCTTT. This gives the protein CASTERGQGSDSEAFF. The gene calls are TRBV19 and TRBJ1-1; D possibly corresponds to TRBD1 (6 bases). Germline assignment: CDR1 LNHDA and CDR2 SQIVND (reference sequence). V was shortened by 7 bases and J by 6 bases, with 24 bases between the two germline ends. This CDR3 has 16 amino acids.

This clone was detected only once. This rearrangement joins TRBV19 to TRBJ1-6, with D possibly matching TRBD1 (5 bases). The CDR3 consists of 15 residues. With 4 bases removed from V and 4 bases from J, the gap between germline ends came to 11 bases. Germline values: CDR1 LNHDA, CDR2 SQIVND (reference sequence). This chain's CDR3 is CASSTGTDYNSPLHF. Written as DNA, the CDR3 is TGTGCCAGTAGTACTGGGACGGATTATAATTCACCCCTCCACTTT. Full variable domain (missing parts from reference TRBV19 and TRBJ1-6): DGGITQSPKYLFRKEGQNVTLSCEQNLNHDAMYWYRQDPGQGLRLIYYSQIVNDFQKGDIAEGYSVSREKKESFPLTVTSAQKNPTAFYLCASSTGTDYNSPLHFGNGTRLTVT.

The chain uses TRBV7-9 and TRBJ1-2, with D possibly TRBD1 on 6 matching bases. From germline, CDR1 is SEHNR and CDR2 FQNEAQ (reference sequence). The CDR3 is made up of 13 amino acids. V dropped 2 bases and J dropped 7 bases, with 11 bases sitting between them. The CDR3 reads CASSLRDIGGYTF. Written as DNA, the CDR3 is TGTGCCAGCAGCTTAAGGGACATTGGTGGCTACACCTTC.

J is TRBJ2-3 and V is TRBV4-1; no clear D gene. The CDR3 sequence is 13 residues long. The V gene's germline CDR1 is MGHRA and CDR2 YSYEKL. Between the trimmed V and J ends, which lost 1 base and 4 bases, there was a span of 6 bases. The chain's CDR3 is CASSQGRPDTQYF. In nucleotides, the CDR3 is TGCGCCAGCAGCCAAGGAAGGCCAGATACGCAGTATTTT.

This clone occurred a few times. The chain joins TRBV7-2 to TRBJ2-2; no clear D gene. Deletions cut 2 bases from V and 4 bases from J, with 11 bases between. The CDR3 is made up of 15 amino acids. Per the germline V gene, CDR1 is SGHTA and CDR2 is FQGNSA. The DNA for the CDR3 is TGTGCCAGCAGCTTATCTCCAAGGTTCACCGGGGAGCTGTTTTTT. Translating gives CASSLSPRFTGELFF.

The chain uses TRBV20-1 and TRBJ2-7; D might be TRBD2 (5 bases). Trimming pared 3 bases from V and 0 bases from J, leaving 9 bases between. The V gene's germline CDR1 is DFQATT and CDR2 SNEGSKA (reference sequence). CDR3 length: 13 residues. In nucleotides, the CDR3 is TGCAGTGCTAGTCTAGCTGGCTCCTACGAGCAGTACTTC. Translation gives CSASLAGSYEQYF.

V and J are TRBV27 and TRBJ1-5; TRBD1 agrees at 7 bases. Looked up from germline, CDR1 is MNHEY and CDR2 is SMNVEV (reference sequence). This CDR3 is built from 16 residues. V was clipped by 2 bases and J by 0 bases; unmatched bases: 4. The CDR3 DNA reads as TGTGCCAGCAGTTTAGGCAGGGGGTATAGCAATCAGCCCCAGCATTTT. Residues: CASSLGRGYSNQPQHF.

This chain links TRBV7-2 with TRBJ1-2; no firm D call. The CDR3 runs to 15 residues. CDR1 is SGHTA and CDR2 is FQGNSA in the germline V gene. Trimming pared 1 base from V and 4 bases from J, leaving 13 bases between. Written as DNA, the CDR3 is TGTGCCAGCAGCTTAGTAGGAAACAGTCTCTATGGCTACACCTTC. It codes for CASSLVGNSLYGYTF.

The J gene is TRBJ2-7, the V gene TRBV5-1; the D gene is possibly TRBD1 (5 bases). Trimming cost V 7 bases and J 0 bases, with 17 bases left between them. There are 15 residues in the CDR3. Per germline, CDR1 SGHRS and CDR2 YFSETQ. The CDR3 loop reads CASFKGPGDSYEQYF. CDR3 sequence (DNA): TGCGCCAGCTTTAAGGGGCCCGGCGACTCCTACGAGCAGTACTTC.

The chain is built from TRBV28 and TRBJ1-4; TRBD1 matches 7 bases. Germline CDR1 reads MDHEN; CDR2 reads SYDVKM. The CDR3 totals 12 residues. V shed 1 base, J shed 14 bases, and the junction held 4 bases outside the gene matches. The CDR3 here is CASSLFQGGLFF. For the CDR3, the DNA is TGTGCCAGCAGTTTATTTCAGGGGGGGCTGTTTTTT.

This chain links TRBV15 with TRBJ2-3, with D possibly TRBD1 on 5 matching bases. Germline CDR1 and CDR2: LNHNV and YYDKDF (reference sequence). The CDR3 length is 15 residues. V dropped 3 bases and J dropped 4 bases, with 14 bases sitting between them. This CDR3 reads CATSRATQGADTQYF. The CDR3 DNA reads TGTGCCACCAGCAGGGCGACCCAAGGGGCAGATACGCAGTATTTT.

This rearrangement joins TRBV4-3 to TRBJ2-4, with D perhaps matching TRBD2 (5 bases). Germline V gene lookup returns CDR1 LGHNA and CDR2 YSLEER. Trimming stripped 0 bases from V and 7 bases from J, with 7 bases between. This CDR3 has 13 residues. In DNA form, the CDR3 reads TGCGCCAGCAGCCAAGATAGGAGGAACATTCAGTACTTC. Translated: CASSQDRRNIQYF.

The chain is built from TRBV6-6 and TRBJ2-7, with 8 bases that match TRBD1. V shed 6 bases and J 4 bases; nucleotides not matched to a gene: 14. The length of the CDR3 is 16 residues. Germline CDR1 and CDR2: MNHNY and SVGAGI (reference sequence). The CDR3 DNA reads as TGTGCCAGCAGACAACGCTCCGGACAGGGTGGGTACGAGCAGTACTTC. Translating it yields CASRQRSGQGGYEQYF.

V usage is TRBV10-3 and J usage is TRBJ1-2; TRBD1 matches 8 bases. The ends lost 2 bases at V and 0 bases at J; junction bases unmatched: 2. The CDR3 is 15 amino acids. Germline assignment: CDR1 ENHRY and CDR2 SYGVKD. CDR3 DNA: TGTGCCATCAGTGAGACGACAGGGGCTAACTATGGCTACACCTTC. It codes for CAISETTGANYGYTF.

In this sample, this clone turned up a few times. This chain links TRBV5-4 with TRBJ2-2; the D is unclear. The V and J ends lost 3 bases and 7 bases respectively, with 10 bases between them. CDR1 and CDR2 from the germline V gene are SGHNT and YYREEE (reference sequence). The CDR3 totals 13 residues. CDR3 region: CASSSQLGGELFF. DNA for the CDR3: TGTGCCAGCAGCTCCCAGCTTGGCGGGGAGCTGTTTTTT.

This rearrangement joins TRBV11-2 to TRBJ1-4; perhaps TRBD1 as D (6 bases). Germline CDR1 is SGHAT and CDR2 is FQNNGV. This CDR3 is 15 amino acids long. V lost 1 base and J 5 bases, leaving 11 bases between the germline ends. CDR3 DNA sequence: TGTGCCAGCAGCTTAGGCCGGGACACGAATGAAAAACTGTTTTTT. Its translation is CASSLGRDTNEKLFF.

V is TRBV7-2 and J is TRBJ1-6; no firm D call. Trimming shortened V by 5 bases and J by 9 bases, and 20 bases separated the two germline ends. Germline loops: CDR1 SGHTA, CDR2 FQGNSA. The CDR3 contains 16 residues. The DNA for the CDR3 is TGTGCCAGCAGCCCCCCGGGCGGTCAATTCGGTTCACCCCTCCACTTT. Amino acids: CASSPPGGQFGSPLHF.

The genes are TRBV4-1 and TRBJ1-2, with D tentatively TRBD1 (6 bases). Germline loops: CDR1 MGHRA, CDR2 YSYEKL. The ends were cut back, 2 bases at V and 8 bases at J, with 18 bases in the middle. The CDR3 is 15 residues long. The CDR3 region has the DNA TGCGCCAGCAGCCAAATAGGAGGGACACGGAAAGGCTACACCTTC. Its translation: CASSQIGGTRKGYTF.

The V gene is TRBV3-1 (or the pseudogene TRBV3-2), the J gene TRBJ2-5; 12 nucleotides agree with TRBD1. Germline CDR1 and CDR2: LGHDT and YNNKEL (reference sequence). The CDR3 spans 18 residues. V lost 3 bases, J lost 5 bases, and 13 bases stayed unmatched. CDR3: CASSHFGDRGRLDETQYF. The CDR3 region has the DNA TGTGCCAGCAGCCACTTTGGGGACAGGGGGCGTCTGGATGAGACCCAGTACTTC.

This sequence joins TRBV28 and TRBJ1-1, with D possibly matching TRBD1 (6 bases). The CDR3 has 19 residues. The V end lost 2 bases, the J end lost 0 bases, and 22 bases lay between the germline ends. The germline V gene has CDR1 MDHEN and CDR2 SYDVKM. The CDR3 DNA reads TGTGCCAGCAGTTTAAGATGGTACCCGAGACAGGCCTTGAACACTGAAGCTTTCTTT. Translating gives CASSLRWYPRQALNTEAFF.

The chain is built from TRBV28 and TRBJ2-5; 10 nucleotides line up with TRBD2. Losses at the gene ends were 4 bases for V and 1 base for J; bases not matched to a gene: 3. The germline CDR1 and CDR2 sequences are MDHEN and SYDVKM. CDR3 length equals 15 residues. The CDR3 is CASSSLAGTQETQYF. CDR3 nucleotides: TGTGCCAGCAGTTCACTAGCGGGAACCCAAGAGACCCAGTACTTC.

V usage is TRBV7-9 and J usage is TRBJ1-5; 10 bases line up with TRBD1. This CDR3 comprises 17 residues. CDR1 and CDR2 (germline): SEHNR, FQNEAQ (reference sequence). Trimming took 4 bases from V and 0 from J; bases not matched to a gene: 6. In DNA, the CDR3 is TGTGCCAGCAGCTCCGGGACAGGGGAGAATAGCAATCAGCCCCAGCATTTT. It yields the protein CASSSGTGENSNQPQHF.

The chain has TRBV6-2 or TRBV6-3 and TRBJ2-2; 8 bases fit TRBD2. Germline assignment: CDR1 MNHEY and CDR2 SVGEGT. There are 14 residues in the CDR3. The V gene end was trimmed by 3 bases and the J gene end by 7 bases; junction bases not matched to a gene: 4. The CDR3 region is CASSYERGFGELFF. The CDR3 DNA reads as TGTGCCAGCAGTTATGAGCGGGGGTTCGGGGAGCTGTTTTTT.

The genes are TRBV7-2 and TRBJ2-7; TRBD2 agrees at 8 bases. Trimming at V came to 4 bases and at J to 7 bases, leaving 12 bases not matched to a gene. The CDR3 totals 15 residues. The V gene's germline CDR1 is SGHTA and CDR2 FQGNSA. In DNA, the CDR3 is TGTGCCAGCAGCTCTCCAGCGGGGGTTCCGGGGGAGCAGTACTTC. It encodes CASSSPAGVPGEQYF.

The CDR3: CASSYLAGGQNTGELFF. CDR3 bases: TGTGCCAGCAGCTATCTAGCGGGGGGGCAGAACACCGGGGAGCTGTTTTTT. V and J are TRBV6-2 or TRBV6-3 and TRBJ2-2; 12 bases align to TRBD2. CDR1 and CDR2 from the germline V gene are MNHEY and SVGEGT. V was clipped by 6 bases and J by 1 base; unmatched bases: 6. This CDR3 region has 17 residues.

This chain joins TRBV9 and TRBJ2-7; D gene uncertain. The CDR3 covers 15 residues. Germline CDR1 is SGDLS and CDR2 is YYNGEE. The V and J ends lost 0 bases and 5 bases respectively, with 15 bases between them. CDR3 bases: TGTGCCAGCAGCGTAGTCCCTCCGGCCCGGGACGAGCAGTACTTC. Amino acids: CASSVVPPARDEQYF. Filled out from reference TRBV9 and TRBJ2-7, the complete variable domain reads DSGVTQTPKHLITATGQRVTLRCSPRSGDLSVYWYQQSLDQGLQFLIQYYNGEERAKGNILERFSAQQFPDLHSELNLSSLELGDSALYFCASSVVPPARDEQYFGPGTRLTVT.